The rows below give T cell receptor beta chains drawn from one sample of a study of blood T cell repertoires in COVID-19. The assay was immunoSEQ multiplex PCR, and TCRdb's table has in-frame clones only and misses some. Of more than 300,000 clones listed, approximately 87% are singletons. The sequenced material came from peripheral blood. These receptors were taken from a woman in her thirties with COVID-19, enrolled during active disease. Both conserved end residues are part of each CDR3. A D gene is named only where the DNA matches it firmly. Rows may omit the clone size; those that give it use once, few, many or a size class.

J | D | size | V | DNA | CDR3
TRBJ2-7 | - | once | TRBV18 | TGTGCCAGCTCACCACGGACAGAGTACGAGCAGTACTTC | CASSPRTEYEQYF
TRBJ2-1 | - | - | TRBV19 | TGTGCCAGTAGTATGGAGACTAGTCGATGGAACAATGAGCAGTTCTTC | CASSMETSRWNNEQFF
TRBJ2-7 | - | - | TRBV11-2 | TGTGCCAGCAGCTTATATAGGGGGGGTTGGGATCGGACCTACGAGCAGTACTTC | CASSLYRGGWDRTYEQYF
TRBJ2-7 | - | - | TRBV6-6 | TGTGCCAGCAGTTACAACAGGGAAGGCGAGCAGTACTTC | CASSYNREGEQYF
TRBJ2-2 | TRBD1 | - | TRBV29-1 | TGCAGCGTTGAAGGAACCGGGACAGCCATCACCGGGGAGCTGTTTTTT | CSVEGTGTAITGELFF
TRBJ2-5 | TRBD2 | - | TRBV30 | TGTGCCTGGACTCTCGGACTAGCGGGAGGTCCTCTCCAAGAGACCCAGTACTTC | CAWTLGLAGGPLQETQYF
TRBJ2-3 | - | - | TRBV15 | TGTGCCACCAGCAGAGCTGAACTCAGCACAGATACGCAGTATTTT | CATSRAELSTDTQYF
TRBJ1-1 | - | - | TRBV9 | TGTGCCAGCAGCCCCCGACAGAACACTGAAGCTTTCTTT | CASSPRQNTEAFF
TRBJ2-7 | TRBD2 | - | TRBV11-2 | TGTGCCAGCAGCTTAGGGCGAGCGGGGGTGTCCTACGAGCAGTACTTC | CASSLGRAGVSYEQYF
TRBJ1-5 | - | - | TRBV4-1 | TGCGCCAGCAGCCAAGAGAGGGAGGGTCAGCCCCAGCATTTT | CASSQEREGQPQHF
TRBJ2-7 | - | - | TRBV19 | TGTGCCAGTAGTATGTCCCTCCCCGTTCGTGGCATGGCGAGGGACTACGAGCAGTACTTC | CASSMSLPVRGMARDYEQYF
TRBJ2-5 | TRBD2 | - | TRBV18 | TGTGCCAGCTCACCGCCGGGGACTAGGAGGGGGGCCCAGTACTTC | CASSPPGTRRGAQYF
TRBJ1-5 | - | - | TRBV5-1 | TGCGCCAGCAGCTTCGGGTCTGGGCAGCCCCAGCATTTT | CASSFGSGQPQHF
TRBJ1-4 | - | - | TRBV11-2 | TGTGCCAGCAGCGCGAGTGGAACTAATGAAAAACTGTTTTTT | CASSASGTNEKLFF
TRBJ2-1 | - | - | TRBV24-1 | TGTGCCACCAGTGATTTGCAGACAGTTGCGCAGTTCTTC | CATSDLQTVAQFF
TRBJ2-1 | TRBD2 | - | TRBV5-4 | TGTGCCAGCAGCTTGGGCACTAGCGGGTCCTACAATGAGCAGTTCTTC | CASSLGTSGSYNEQFF
TRBJ2-7 | TRBD1 | - | TRBV18 | TGTGCCAGCTCACGAGACAGGGACTACGAGCAGTACTTC | CASSRDRDYEQYF
TRBJ2-7 | - | once | TRBV11-3 | TGTGCCAGCAGCTGGGACTCCTCCTACGAGCAGTACTTC | CASSWDSSYEQYF
TRBJ2-3 | TRBD2 | - | TRBV28 | TGTGCCAGCAGTGCTGGACTAGCGGGAGTTGCAGATACGCAGTATTTT | CASSAGLAGVADTQYF
TRBJ2-7 | - | - | TRBV7-9 | TGTGCCAGCAGCGTAGGAGGGGAGCAGTACTTC | CASSVGGEQYF
TRBJ2-7 | - | - | TRBV21-1 | TGTGCCAGCAGCAAAGCGCGGGGGGGTACGGACTACGAGCAGTACTTC | CASSKARGGTDYEQYF
TRBJ2-7 | TRBD2 | few | TRBV2 | TGTGCCAGCAGGCCGGGACTAGCGGGAGTTACCTACGAGCAGTACTTC | CASRPGLAGVTYEQYF
TRBJ1-4 | - | - | TRBV9 | TGTGCCAGCAGCGTAGGCCCGCGGCCAACTAATGAAAAACTGTTTTTT | CASSVGPRPTNEKLFF
TRBJ1-5 | TRBD1 | - | TRBV20-1 | TGCAGTGCTAGTGCCAACGACAGGGGGTTCCAGCCCCAGCATTTT | CSASANDRGFQPQHF
TRBJ1-1 | - | - | TRBV28 | TGTGCCAGCAGTTTCAGAACCCAGGGATCTGAAGCTTTCTTT | CASSFRTQGSEAFF
TRBJ1-1 | - | - | TRBV18 | TGTGCCAGCTCACCGAGCGGGAACACTGAAGCTTTCTTT | CASSPSGNTEAFF
TRBJ1-6 | TRBD1 | - | TRBV7-2 | TGTGCCAGCACCTTGACAGGGGTTGTTTCACCCCTCCACTTT | CASTLTGVVSPLHF
TRBJ2-7 | TRBD2 | - | TRBV6-5 | TGTGCCAGCACTCGACTAGCGGGTGGGGAGCAGTACTTC | CASTRLAGGEQYF
TRBJ2-3 | - | - | TRBV4-3 | TGCGCCAGCAGCCAAGATCCCGCAGGATCCAGCACAGATACGCAGTATTTT | CASSQDPAGSSTDTQYF
TRBJ1-1 | - | - | TRBV9 | TGTGCCAGCAGCGTAGGGGTCAACAGGGTCCAGGGTGAAGCTTTCTTT | CASSVGVNRVQGEAFF
TRBJ2-7 | TRBD2 | - | TRBV27 | TGTGCCAGCAGCTCCACCCCCCTAGCGGGAGGCTCCTACGAGCAGTACTTC | CASSSTPLAGGSYEQYF
TRBJ2-2 | TRBD2 | - | TRBV28 | TGTGCCAGCGATAGCGGGAGTCAGAACACCGGGGAGCTGTTTTTT | CASDSGSQNTGELFF
TRBJ1-1 | - | - | TRBV30 | TGTGCCTGGAGTTACAGGGCGAACACTGAAGCTTTCTTT | CAWSYRANTEAFF